In its sample, the clone carrying this TCR beta chain was seen a few times. What it binds is not known. No progression to ophthalmopathy during 18 months of follow-up defined stable disease. Diagnosis rested on symptoms, serum thyroxine and TRAb, thyroid ultrasound, and orbital computed tomography. RNA transcripts served as the template for amplifying TCR beta CDR3 regions. HTBI primers were the set used in a first-round RT-PCR of the TCR CDR3. TCRdb independently ran MiXCR on the multiplex PCR reads; one entry per CDR3 protein. The data hold about 740,000 distinct CDR3 sequences, with 12% to 15% observed a single time. The data derive from a study of T cells in Graves' hyperthyroidism and ophthalmopathy. General study results and limits: Most expanded thyroid clonotypes above 0.001 recurred in blood. Before onset, by a median of about seven months, the model predicted ophthalmopathy.

The receptor was derived from a young woman with Graves' hyperthyroidism. The sequenced sample was blood.

The CDR3 spells CASSLEGIVRNEQFF. The CDR3 coding sequence is TGTGCCAGCAGCTTAGAGGGGATAGTTCGCAATGAGCAGTTCTTC. This chain uses TRBV7-9 with TRBJ2-1; tentatively, D is TRBD1 (5 bases). The germline V and J ends were trimmed by 1 base and 6 bases, with 13 bases remaining between them. Germline V gene lookup returns CDR1 SEHNR and CDR2 FQNEAQ (reference sequence). The CDR3 spans 15 residues.